Each of the 26 T cell receptor beta chains below was sequenced from the same sample in a study of CXCR3-negative and CXCR3-positive naive CD8 T cells. TRB cDNA libraries were made by UMI-labeled 5' RACE. TCRdb derives one entry per CDR3 protein from the 5' RACE reads, leaving out DNA. With about 50,000 distinct CDR3 sequences in the sample, the ten largest clones hold roughly 0.42%. Sequenced input: naive CXCR3- CD8+ T cells from blood. Subset: CD45RO-CCR7+CD27+CD95- naive CD8+ T cells lacking CXCR3 (TNR3-). These receptors all come from a human donor in good health. Some clones in this sample may be carry-over from other donors' samples.

The chain has TRBV28 and TRBJ2-3; as DNA is missing, the TRBD1 call by TCRdb cannot be tested. The CDR3 sequence is 16 residues long. CDR1 and CDR2 from the germline V gene are MDHEN and SYDVKM. This CDR3 reads CASSSGQVKSTDTQYF.

The CDR3 sequence is CASSLGASSSYNEQFF. The J gene is TRBJ2-1, the V gene TRBV5-6. Per germline, CDR1 SGHDT and CDR2 YYEEEE. The CDR3 has 16 residues.

This chain uses TRBV6-2 or TRBV6-3 with TRBJ2-7; TCRdb proposes TRBD1, but this gene call is untestable without DNA. CDR1 is MNHEY and CDR2 is SVGEGT in the germline V gene. There are 15 residues in the CDR3. The CDR3 spells CASSYGDRGTYEQYF.

The chain uses TRBV7-2 and TRBJ2-7; TCRdb calls TRBD1, which cannot be checked without DNA. This CDR3 has 14 amino acids. Per germline, CDR1 SGHTA and CDR2 FQGNSA. CDR3 amino acids: CASSLSAGGYEQYF.

This chain connects TRBV20-1 to TRBJ2-7. The germline gives CDR1 DFQATT, CDR2 SNEGSKA (reference sequence). This CDR3 is built from 15 residues. The CDR3 spells CSAPVLELTFYEQYF.

This chain connects TRBV12-3 or TRBV12-4 to TRBJ2-2. The CDR3 consists of 13 residues. CDR3 sequence: CASSRVNTGELFF.

Its frequency marks this clonotype as medium-sized. This sequence joins TRBV29-1 and TRBJ1-2; TCRdb names TRBD1, which stays unverified in the absence of DNA. Germline CDR1 reads SQVTM; CDR2 reads ANQGSEA. This CDR3 is built from 13 residues. The chain's CDR3 is CSVDGGLGDGYTF.

The CDR3 protein is CSVEAGEFNEQFF. J is TRBJ2-1 and V is TRBV29-1; as DNA is missing, the TRBD1 call by TCRdb cannot be tested. The CDR3 covers 13 residues. Germline V lookup: CDR1 SQVTM, CDR2 ANQGSEA.

The CDR3 sequence: CSAWPYVVREGDEQFF. J is TRBJ2-1 and V is TRBV29-1; absent DNA, TCRdb's TRBD2 call cannot be checked. CDR3 length: 16 residues. CDR1 is SQVTM and CDR2 is ANQGSEA in the germline V gene.

This chain connects TRBV28 to TRBJ2-7; TCRdb indicates TRBD1, and absent DNA this call remains unverified. The CDR3 runs to 16 residues. Germline V gene lookup returns CDR1 MDHEN and CDR2 SYDVKM. CDR3 region: CASSFAPWTGSYEQYF.

V is TRBV7-8 and J is TRBJ1-4; TCRdb returns TRBD1, unconfirmable since there is no DNA. Germline CDR1 reads SGHVS; CDR2 reads FQNEAQ. The CDR3 sequence is 22 residues long. CDR3 residues: CASSSTHPGQAELGRTNEKLFF.

V and J are TRBV6-2 or TRBV6-3 and TRBJ1-3; TCRdb's D call, TRBD1, is unchecked because there is no DNA. Germline lookup yields CDR1 MNHEY and CDR2 SVGEGT. This CDR3 has 16 amino acids. CDR3 in amino acids: CATSATRVEAGNTIYF.

The chain combines TRBV5-5 with TRBJ2-7; TCRdb indicates TRBD2, and absent DNA this call remains unverified. Germline-derived CDR1 and CDR2 are SGHKS and YYEKEE (reference sequence). The CDR3 is 14 amino acids. The CDR3 is CASSLFSGSYEQYF.

V gene TRBV29-1 combines with J gene TRBJ2-2; TCRdb indicates TRBD1, and absent DNA this call remains unverified. The germline V gene encodes CDR1 SQVTM and CDR2 ANQGSEA. The CDR3 extends over 12 amino acids. The CDR3 loop is CTGSSNTGELFF.

CDR3 residues: CSVEDPEDWDGVSGNTIYF. The genes are TRBV29-1 and TRBJ1-3. Germline loops: CDR1 SQVTM, CDR2 ANQGSEA. The CDR3 length is 19 residues.

The chain joins TRBV7-8 to TRBJ2-5. Per germline, CDR1 SGHVS and CDR2 FQNEAQ. This CDR3 is built from 13 residues. CDR3 sequence: CASSLALSETQYF.

The gene calls are TRBV12-3 or TRBV12-4 and TRBJ2-1; the TCRdb D gene call, TRBD2, has no DNA to confirm it. The CDR3 runs 17 residues. The CDR3 spells CASRPPSGGAYYNEQFF.

Here the CDR3 reads CASSLTPSDMSRTGELFF. The V call is TRBV7-9, the J call TRBJ2-2; TCRdb indicates TRBD1, and absent DNA this call remains unverified. CDR1 and CDR2 (germline): SEHNR, FQNEAQ (reference sequence). The CDR3 sequence is 18 residues long.

J is TRBJ1-2 and V is TRBV25-1. CDR1 and CDR2 from the germline V gene are MGHDK and SYGVNS. This CDR3 is 13 amino acids long. CDR3: CASSEHANYGYTF.

The rearrangement links TRBV3-1 to TRBJ2-7; TCRdb proposes TRBD2, but this gene call is untestable without DNA. Germline loops: CDR1 LGHDT, CDR2 YNNKEL (reference sequence). This CDR3 contains 15 residues. This chain's CDR3 is CASSRASGGAYEQYF.

The chain uses TRBV29-1 and TRBJ2-7; TCRdb reports TRBD1, a call that lacks DNA to check it against. Germline values: CDR1 SQVTM, CDR2 ANQGSEA. This CDR3 is built from 14 residues. The CDR3 spells CSVEGQGADYEQYF.

The chain couples TRBV27 to TRBJ2-7; TCRdb reports TRBD1, a call that lacks DNA to check it against. The germline V gene encodes CDR1 MNHEY and CDR2 SMNVEV (reference sequence). CDR3 length: 13 amino acids. The CDR3 reads CASSYRGAYEQYF.

This chain links TRBV7-2 with TRBJ2-7. The length of the CDR3 is 13 residues. CDR1 and CDR2 (germline): SGHTA, FQGNSA. The CDR3: CASSHRDSYEQYF.

The chain carries TRBV29-1 and TRBJ2-1. From germline, CDR1 is SQVTM and CDR2 ANQGSEA. This CDR3 is built from 13 residues. The CDR3 reads CSVVASTYNEQFF.

This sequence joins TRBV7-8 and TRBJ2-1; TCRdb designates TRBD2, a call that cannot be tested without DNA. Germline V gene lookup returns CDR1 SGHVS and CDR2 FQNEAQ. This CDR3 contains 16 residues. The CDR3 sequence is CASSWTSGGGWDEQFF.

The gene calls are TRBV7-2 and TRBJ1-1. CDR1 is SGHTA and CDR2 is FQGNSA in the germline V gene. CDR3 length equals 13 residues. This CDR3 reads CASSLDFYTEAFF.